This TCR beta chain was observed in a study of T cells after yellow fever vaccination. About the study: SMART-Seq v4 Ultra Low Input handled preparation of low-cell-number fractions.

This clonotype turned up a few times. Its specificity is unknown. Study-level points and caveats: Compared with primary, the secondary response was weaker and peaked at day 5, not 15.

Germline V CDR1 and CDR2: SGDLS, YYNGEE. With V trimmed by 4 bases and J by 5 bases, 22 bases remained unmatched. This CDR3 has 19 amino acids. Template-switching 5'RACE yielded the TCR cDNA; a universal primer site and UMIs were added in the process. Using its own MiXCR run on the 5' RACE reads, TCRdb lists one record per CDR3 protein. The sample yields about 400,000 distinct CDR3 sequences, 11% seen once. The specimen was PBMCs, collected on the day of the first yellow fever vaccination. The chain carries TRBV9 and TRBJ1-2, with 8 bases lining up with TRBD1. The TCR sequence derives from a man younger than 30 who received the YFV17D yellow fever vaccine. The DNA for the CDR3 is TGTGCCAGCAGCCGGGGGGTGGGCAGGGGGCTCCGTGATGAATATGGCTACACCTTC. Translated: CASSRGVGRGLRDEYGYTF. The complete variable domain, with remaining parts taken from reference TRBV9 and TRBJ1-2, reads DSGVTQTPKHLITATGQRVTLRCSPRSGDLSVYWYQQSLDQGLQFLIQYYNGEERAKGNILERFSAQQFPDLHSELNLSSLELGDSALYFCASSRGVGRGLRDEYGYTFGSGTRLTVV.